This T cell receptor beta chain was found in a study of identifying expanded T cells in peripheral blood. Some clones are missing from TCRdb's copy, which holds only in-frame ones; the method was immunoSEQ multiplex PCR. The repertoire holds some 80,000 clones, around nine tenths seen once, with roughly 7% in the top ten. Germline V gene data show CDR1 as SNHLY and CDR2 as FYNNEI. Deletions cut 9 bases from V and 1 base from J, with 9 bases between. There are 12 residues in the CDR3. The J gene is TRBJ1-1, the V gene TRBV2; maybe TRBD1 (6 bases). Input material: blood. The clonotype originates from a person aged 18 to 70 in good health. CDR3 sequence (DNA): TGTGCCAGACGGACAGAGAACACTGAAGCTTTCTTT. Protein product: CARRTENTEAFF.